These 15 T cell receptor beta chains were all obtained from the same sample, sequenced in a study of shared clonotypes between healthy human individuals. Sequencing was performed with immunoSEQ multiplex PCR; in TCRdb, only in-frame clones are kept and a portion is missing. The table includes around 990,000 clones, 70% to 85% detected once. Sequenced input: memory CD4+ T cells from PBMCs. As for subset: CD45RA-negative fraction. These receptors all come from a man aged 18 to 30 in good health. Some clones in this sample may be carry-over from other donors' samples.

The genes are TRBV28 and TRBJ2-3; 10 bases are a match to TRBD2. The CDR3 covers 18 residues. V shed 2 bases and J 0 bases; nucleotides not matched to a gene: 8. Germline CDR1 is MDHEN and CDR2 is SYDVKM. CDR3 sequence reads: CASSLLPSGSPSTDTQYF. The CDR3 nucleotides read TGTGCCAGCAGTTTACTCCCTAGCGGGAGCCCTAGCACAGATACGCAGTATTTT.

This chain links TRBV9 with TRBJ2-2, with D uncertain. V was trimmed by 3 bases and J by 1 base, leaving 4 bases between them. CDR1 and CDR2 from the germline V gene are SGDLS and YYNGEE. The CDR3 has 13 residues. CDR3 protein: CASSGGNTGELFF. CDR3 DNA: TGTGCCAGCAGCGGCGGGAACACCGGGGAGCTGTTTTTT.

The CDR3 bases are TGTGCCAGCTCACCGCCTCAAACCGGGACAGGGGCGCGTGGCTACACCTTC. It specifies CASSPPQTGTGARGYTF. The rearrangement links TRBV18 to TRBJ1-2, with 10 bases fitting TRBD1. V trimming: 3 bases; J trimming: 7 bases; junction bases outside the gene matches: 14. The CDR3 totals 17 residues. The germline V gene has CDR1 KGHSH and CDR2 LQKENI.

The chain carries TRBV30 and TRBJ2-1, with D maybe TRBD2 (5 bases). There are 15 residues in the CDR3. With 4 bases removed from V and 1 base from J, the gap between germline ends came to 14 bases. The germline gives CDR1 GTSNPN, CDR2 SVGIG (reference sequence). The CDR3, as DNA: TGTGCCTGGACCCGGGGTCCCGGGTCCTACAATGAGCAGTTCTTC. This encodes CAWTRGPGSYNEQFF.

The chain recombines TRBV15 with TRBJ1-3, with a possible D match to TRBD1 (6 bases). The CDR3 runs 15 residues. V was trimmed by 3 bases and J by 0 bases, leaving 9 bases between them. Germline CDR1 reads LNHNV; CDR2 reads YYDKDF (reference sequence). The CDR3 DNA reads TGTGCCACCAGCAGTGGACAGATCTCTGGAAACACCATATATTTT. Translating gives CATSSGQISGNTIYF.

The CDR3 DNA reads as TGCGCCAGCAGCGCGGGCCCTCAAGAGACCCAGTACTTC. This codes for CASSAGPQETQYF. The chain has TRBV5-1 and TRBJ2-5; D possibly corresponds to TRBD2 (5 bases). The ends were cut back, 4 bases at V and 2 bases at J, with 9 bases in the middle. Germline assignment: CDR1 SGHRS and CDR2 YFSETQ. The CDR3 has 13 amino acids. Drawing the rest from reference TRBV5-1 and TRBJ2-5, the complete variable domain is KAGVTQTPRYLIKTRGQQVTLSCSPISGHRSVSWYQQTPGQGLQFLFEYFSETQRNKGNFPGRFSGRQFSNSRSEMNVSTLELGDSALYLCASSAGPQETQYFGPGTRLLVL.

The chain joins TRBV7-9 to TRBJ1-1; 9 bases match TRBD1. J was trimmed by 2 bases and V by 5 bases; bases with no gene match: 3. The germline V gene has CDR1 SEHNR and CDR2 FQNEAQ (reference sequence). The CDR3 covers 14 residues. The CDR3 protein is CASSRGQGNTEAFF. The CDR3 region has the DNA TGTGCCAGCAGCCGGGGACAGGGCAACACTGAAGCTTTCTTT. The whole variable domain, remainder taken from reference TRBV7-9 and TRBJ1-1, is DTGVSQNPRHKITKRGQNVTFRCDPISEHNRLYWYRQTLGQGPEFLTYFQNEAQLEKSRLLSDRFSAERPKGSFSTLEIQRTEQGDSAMYLCASSRGQGNTEAFFGQGTRLTVV.

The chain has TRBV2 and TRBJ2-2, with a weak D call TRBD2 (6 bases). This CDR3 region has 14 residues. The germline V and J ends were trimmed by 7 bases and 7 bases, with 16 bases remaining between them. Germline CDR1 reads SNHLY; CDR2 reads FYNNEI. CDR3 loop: CASKGLQAGGELFF. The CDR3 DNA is TGTGCCAGCAAGGGACTCCAAGCGGGCGGGGAGCTGTTTTTT.

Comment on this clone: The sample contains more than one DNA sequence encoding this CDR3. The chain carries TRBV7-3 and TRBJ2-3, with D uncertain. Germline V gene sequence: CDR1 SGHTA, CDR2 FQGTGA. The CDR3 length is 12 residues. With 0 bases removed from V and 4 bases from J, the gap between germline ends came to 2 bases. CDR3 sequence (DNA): TGTGCCAGCAGCTTAACCCCAGATACGCAGTATTTT. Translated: CASSLTPDTQYF.

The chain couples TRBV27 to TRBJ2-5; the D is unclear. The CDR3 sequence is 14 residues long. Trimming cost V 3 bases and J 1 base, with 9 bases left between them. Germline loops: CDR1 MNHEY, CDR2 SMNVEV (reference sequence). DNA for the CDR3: TGTGCCAGCAGTTTGGTGGGTGTCCAAGAGACCCAGTACTTC. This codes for CASSLVGVQETQYF.

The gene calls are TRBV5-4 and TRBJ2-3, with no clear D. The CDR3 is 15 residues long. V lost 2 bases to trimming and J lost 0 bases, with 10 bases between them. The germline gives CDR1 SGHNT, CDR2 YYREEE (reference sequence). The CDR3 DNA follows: TGTGCCAGCAGCTTTTATACGGCTAGCACAGATACGCAGTATTTT. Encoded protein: CASSFYTASTDTQYF.

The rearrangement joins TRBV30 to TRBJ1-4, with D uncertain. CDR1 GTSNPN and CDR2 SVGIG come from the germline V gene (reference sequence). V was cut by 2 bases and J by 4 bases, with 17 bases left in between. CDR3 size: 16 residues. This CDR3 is CAWSPLRAQLNEKLFF. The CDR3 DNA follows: TGTGCCTGGAGTCCCTTAAGGGCCCAGCTTAATGAAAAACTGTTTTTT.

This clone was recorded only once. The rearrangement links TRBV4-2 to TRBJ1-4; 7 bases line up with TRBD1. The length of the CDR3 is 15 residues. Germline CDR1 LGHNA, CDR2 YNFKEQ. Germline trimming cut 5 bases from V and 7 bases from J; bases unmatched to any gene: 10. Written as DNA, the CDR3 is TGTGCCAGCAGCAAGCCTGACAGGGAAGGTGAAAAACTGTTTTTT. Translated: CASSKPDREGEKLFF.

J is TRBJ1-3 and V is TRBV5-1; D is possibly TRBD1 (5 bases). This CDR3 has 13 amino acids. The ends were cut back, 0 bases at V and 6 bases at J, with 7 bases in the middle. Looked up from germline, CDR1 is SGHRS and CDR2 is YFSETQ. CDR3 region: CASSLVGENTIYF. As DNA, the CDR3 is TGCGCCAGCAGCTTGGTAGGGGAAAACACCATATATTTT.

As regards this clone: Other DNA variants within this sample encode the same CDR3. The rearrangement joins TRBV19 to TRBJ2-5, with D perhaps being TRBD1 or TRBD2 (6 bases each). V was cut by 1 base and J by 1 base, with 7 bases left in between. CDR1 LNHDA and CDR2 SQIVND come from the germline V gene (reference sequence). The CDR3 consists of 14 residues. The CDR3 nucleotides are TGTGCCAGTAGTATAGGGGGGGCCCAAGAGACCCAGTACTTC. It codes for CASSIGGAQETQYF. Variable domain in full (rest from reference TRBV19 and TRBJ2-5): DGGITQSPKYLFRKEGQNVTLSCEQNLNHDAMYWYRQDPGQGLRLIYYSQIVNDFQKGDIAEGYSVSREKKESFPLTVTSAQKNPTAFYLCASSIGGAQETQYFGPGTRLLVL.